This TCR beta chain comes out of a study of blood T cell repertoires in COVID-19. This clone was found once. In the original analysis: Nucleated cell counts were estimated from reference gene primer amplification. Data came from immunoSEQ multiplex PCR; TCRdb stores just in-frame clones and leaves some out. D and trimming come from the DNA, and the V and J calls and clone size come from that table. Here the sample spans 65,000 to 90,000 clones, 75% to 85% being singletons. CDR3 length equals 14 residues. V shed 5 bases and J shed 1 base, with 7 bases lying between them. Germline V CDR1 and CDR2: KGHDR, SFDVKD.

Sequencing was carried out using peripheral blood. The rearrangement links TRBV24-1 to TRBJ2-2; maybe TRBD1 (6 bases). The TCR comes from a woman of 80 years or more with acute or convalescent COVID-19. The CDR3 nucleotides read TGTGCCACCAGTGGGACAGTGAACACCGGGGAGCTGTTTTTT. Protein sequence: CATSGTVNTGELFF.